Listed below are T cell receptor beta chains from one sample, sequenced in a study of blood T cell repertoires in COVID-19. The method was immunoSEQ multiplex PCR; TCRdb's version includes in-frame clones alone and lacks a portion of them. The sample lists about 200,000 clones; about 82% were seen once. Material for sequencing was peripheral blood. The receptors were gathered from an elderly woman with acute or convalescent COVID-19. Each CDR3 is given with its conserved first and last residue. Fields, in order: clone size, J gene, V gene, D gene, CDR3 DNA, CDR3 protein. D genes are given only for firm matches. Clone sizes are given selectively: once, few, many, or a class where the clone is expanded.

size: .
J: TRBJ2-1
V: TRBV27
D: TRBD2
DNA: TGTGCCAGCAGTTTTTCACTAGCGGGGGGCCCTGGCGATGAGCAGTTCTTC
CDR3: CASSFSLAGGPGDEQFF

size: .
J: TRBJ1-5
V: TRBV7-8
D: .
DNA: TGTGCCAGCAGCTGGTCACTCAATCAGCCCCAGCATTTT
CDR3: CASSWSLNQPQHF

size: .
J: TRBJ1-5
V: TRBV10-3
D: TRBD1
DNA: TGTGCCATCAGTGACGCACAGGGGCTTTTTCAGCCCCAGCATTTT
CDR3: CAISDAQGLFQPQHF

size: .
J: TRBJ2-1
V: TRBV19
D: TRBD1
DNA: TGTGCCAGTAGCCTAACGGGACAGGGGGCGAATGAGCAGTTCTTC
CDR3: CASSLTGQGANEQFF

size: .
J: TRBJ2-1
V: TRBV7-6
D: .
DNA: TGTGCCAGCAGCTTAGAAGCCGGGTCCCAGGGGAATGAGCAGTTCTTC
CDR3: CASSLEAGSQGNEQFF

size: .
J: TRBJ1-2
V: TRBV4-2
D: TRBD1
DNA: TGTGCCAGCAGCCAAGATTGGCAGGGGGGCTATGGCTACACCTTC
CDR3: CASSQDWQGGYGYTF

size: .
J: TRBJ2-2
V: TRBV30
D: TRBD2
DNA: TGTGCCTGGAGTACACTGACTAGCGGGAGTGACACCGGGGAGCTGTTTTTT
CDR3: CAWSTLTSGSDTGELFF

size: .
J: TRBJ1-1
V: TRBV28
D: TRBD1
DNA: TGTGCCGCGTCAGGGGGAGTTTGGAACACTGAAGCTTTCTTT
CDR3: CAASGGVWNTEAFF

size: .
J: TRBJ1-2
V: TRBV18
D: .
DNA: TGTGCCAGCTCACCACAGGTATGGAGCTCTGGCTACACCTTC
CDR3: CASSPQVWSSGYTF

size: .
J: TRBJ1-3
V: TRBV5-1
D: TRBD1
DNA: TGCGCCAGCAGCTTTTTCCCCGGACAGGACTCTGGAAACACCATATATTTT
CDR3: CASSFFPGQDSGNTIYF

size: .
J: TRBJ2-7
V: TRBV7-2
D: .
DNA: TGTGCCAGCAGCCGCCAACTCGGCTACGAGCAGTACTTC
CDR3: CASSRQLGYEQYF

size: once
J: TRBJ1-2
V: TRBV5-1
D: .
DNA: TGCGCCAGCAGCTTGGAACTCAGGGTAGGGTATGGCTACACCTTC
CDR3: CASSLELRVGYGYTF

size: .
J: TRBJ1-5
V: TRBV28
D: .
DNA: TGTGCCAGCAGGGGAGCCGGCGGAGGCAATCAGCCCCAGCATTTT
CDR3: CASRGAGGGNQPQHF

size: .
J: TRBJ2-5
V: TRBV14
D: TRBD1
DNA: TGTGCCAGCAGCCAAGGGACAGGGCGGCAAGAGACCCAGTACTTC
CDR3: CASSQGTGRQETQYF

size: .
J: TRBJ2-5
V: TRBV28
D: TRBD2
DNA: TGTGCCAGCAGTTTATATCAGCGGGGGCGGGCAGAGACCCAGTACTTC
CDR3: CASSLYQRGRAETQYF

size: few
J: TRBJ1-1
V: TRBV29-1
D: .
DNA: TGCAGCGTTTCATTGGGGCGAGACACTGAAGCTTTCTTT
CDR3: CSVSLGRDTEAFF

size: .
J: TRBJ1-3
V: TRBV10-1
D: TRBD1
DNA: TGCGCCAGAGACTACAGGGGGTGGGGAAACACCATATATTTT
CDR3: CARDYRGWGNTIYF

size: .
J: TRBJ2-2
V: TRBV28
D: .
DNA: TGTGCCAGCAGTTTCAATATGGCTAGCGTGACGAACACCGGGGAGCTGTTTTTT
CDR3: CASSFNMASVTNTGELFF

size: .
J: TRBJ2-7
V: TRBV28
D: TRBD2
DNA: TGTGCCAGCAGTTCCAGCGGGAGGAGCGTTATGCAGTACTTC
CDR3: CASSSSGRSVMQYF

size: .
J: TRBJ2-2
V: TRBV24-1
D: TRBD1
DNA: TGTGCCACCAGTACTGTTTCCGGGACAGGGGAAAACACCGGGGAGCTGTTTTTT
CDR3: CATSTVSGTGENTGELFF

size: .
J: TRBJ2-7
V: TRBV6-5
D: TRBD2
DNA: TGTGCCAGCAGTCAGGGACTAGGGAGGAACGAGCAGTACTTC
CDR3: CASSQGLGRNEQYF

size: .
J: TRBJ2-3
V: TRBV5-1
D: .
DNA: TGCGCCAGCAGCTTCGGGGGAGGCGATGATACGCAGTATTTT
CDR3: CASSFGGGDDTQYF

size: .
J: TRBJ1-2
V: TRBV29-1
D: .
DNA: TGCAGCGTGGGCGACCGGGGTGTCGGCGGCTACACCTTC
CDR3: CSVGDRGVGGYTF

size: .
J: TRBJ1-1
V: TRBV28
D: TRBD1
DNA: TGTGCCAGCAGTTTGACAGGGTCGGGGAACACTGAAGCTTTCTTT
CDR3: CASSLTGSGNTEAFF

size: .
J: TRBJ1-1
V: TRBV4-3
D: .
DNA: TGCGCCAGCAGCCAAGAAACAGGGAGTGAAGCTTTCTTT
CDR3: CASSQETGSEAFF

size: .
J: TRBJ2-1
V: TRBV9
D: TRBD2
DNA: TGTGCCAGCAGCCCACGGACTAGCGGGGCTTACAATGAGCAGTTCTTC
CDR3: CASSPRTSGAYNEQFF

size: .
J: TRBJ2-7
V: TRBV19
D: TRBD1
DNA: TGTGCCAGTAGTGCCCGGGGACAGGGGGCAAAAGAGCAGTACTTC
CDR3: CASSARGQGAKEQYF

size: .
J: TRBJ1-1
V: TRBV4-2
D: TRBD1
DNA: TGTGCCAGCAGCCAAACCGGACAGGGGATGAACACTGAAGCTTTCTTT
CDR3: CASSQTGQGMNTEAFF

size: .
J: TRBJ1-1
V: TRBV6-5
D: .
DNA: TGTGCCAGCAGTTACTCGATAGCGGCGAACACTGAAGCTTTCTTT
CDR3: CASSYSIAANTEAFF

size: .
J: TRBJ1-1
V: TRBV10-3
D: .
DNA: TGTGCCATCAGCCTTTCGGGGAACACTGAAGCTTTCTTT
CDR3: CAISLSGNTEAFF

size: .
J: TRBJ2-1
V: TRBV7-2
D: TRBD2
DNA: TGTGCCAGCAGCTTTGGGACTAGCCCCTACAATGAGCAGTTCTTC
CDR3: CASSFGTSPYNEQFF

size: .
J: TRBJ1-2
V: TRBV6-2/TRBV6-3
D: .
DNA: TGTGCCAGCAGTTACTCGCCTGAGGCGGGAGGCTACACCTTC
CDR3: CASSYSPEAGGYTF

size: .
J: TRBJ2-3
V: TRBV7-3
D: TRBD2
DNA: TGTGCCAGCAGCTTAACCCCCCTGACTAGCGGGGGAGACATGGATACGCAGTATTTT
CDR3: CASSLTPLTSGGDMDTQYF

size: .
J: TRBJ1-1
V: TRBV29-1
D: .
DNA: TGCAGCGCCGGCTCAAAATCCCCAGGGACTGAAGCTTTCTTT
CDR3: CSAGSKSPGTEAFF

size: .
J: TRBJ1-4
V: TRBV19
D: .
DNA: TGTGCCAGTAGTAATTTGGCAGGGAATGAAAAACTGTTTTTT
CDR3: CASSNLAGNEKLFF

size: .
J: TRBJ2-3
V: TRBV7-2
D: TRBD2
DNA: TGTGCCAGCAGCGACCCCCGGCTAGCGGGAGCGGGTACGCAGTATTTT
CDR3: CASSDPRLAGAGTQYF

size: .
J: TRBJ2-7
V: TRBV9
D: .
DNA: TGTGCCAGCAGCGTAGGAGCTACTGGAGCCTACGAGCAGTACTTC
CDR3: CASSVGATGAYEQYF

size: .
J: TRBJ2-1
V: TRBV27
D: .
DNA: TGTGCCAGCAGCTACCCGGAAGGGGGCAATGAGCAGTTCTTC
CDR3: CASSYPEGGNEQFF

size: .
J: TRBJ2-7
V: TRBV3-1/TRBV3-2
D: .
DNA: TGTGCCAGCAGCCAACCAGCGTCCTACGAGCAGTACTTC
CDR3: CASSQPASYEQYF

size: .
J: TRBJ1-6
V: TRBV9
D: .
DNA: TGTGCCAGCAGCCCACCGAGCGGATCACCCCTCCACTTT
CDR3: CASSPPSGSPLHF

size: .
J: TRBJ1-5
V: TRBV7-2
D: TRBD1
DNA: TGTGCCAGCAGCTTAATGGGACAGGGGGGGCAGCCCCAGCATTTT
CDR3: CASSLMGQGGQPQHF

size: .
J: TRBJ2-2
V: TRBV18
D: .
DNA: TGTGCCAGCTCACCAGGGGGGGCCTCCACCGGGGAGCTGTTTTTT
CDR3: CASSPGGASTGELFF